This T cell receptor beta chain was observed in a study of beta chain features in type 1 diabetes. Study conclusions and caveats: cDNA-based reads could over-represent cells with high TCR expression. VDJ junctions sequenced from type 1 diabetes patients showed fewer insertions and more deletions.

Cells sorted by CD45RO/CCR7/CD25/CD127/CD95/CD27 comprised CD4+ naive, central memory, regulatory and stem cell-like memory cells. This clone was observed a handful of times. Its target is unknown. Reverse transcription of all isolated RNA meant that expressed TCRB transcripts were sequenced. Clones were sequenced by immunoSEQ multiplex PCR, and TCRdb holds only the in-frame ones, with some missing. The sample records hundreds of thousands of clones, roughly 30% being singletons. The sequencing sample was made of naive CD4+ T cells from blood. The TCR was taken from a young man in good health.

The CDR3 region has the DNA TGTGCCTGGAGTGTAAACAGGGGTAATCAGCCCCAGCATTTT. It translates to CAWSVNRGNQPQHF. The V call is TRBV30, the J call TRBJ1-5, with TRBD1 matching 7 bases. There are 14 residues in the CDR3. Trimming took 0 bases from V and 4 from J; bases not matched to a gene: 3. Germline loops: CDR1 GTSNPN, CDR2 SVGIG (reference sequence). Complete variable domain (other parts from reference TRBV30 and TRBJ1-5): SQTIHQWPATLVQPVGSPLSLECTVEGTSNPNLYWYRQAAGRGLQLLFYSVGIGQISSEVPQNLSASRPQDRQFILSSKKLLLSDSGFYLCAWSVNRGNQPQHFGDGTRLSIL.